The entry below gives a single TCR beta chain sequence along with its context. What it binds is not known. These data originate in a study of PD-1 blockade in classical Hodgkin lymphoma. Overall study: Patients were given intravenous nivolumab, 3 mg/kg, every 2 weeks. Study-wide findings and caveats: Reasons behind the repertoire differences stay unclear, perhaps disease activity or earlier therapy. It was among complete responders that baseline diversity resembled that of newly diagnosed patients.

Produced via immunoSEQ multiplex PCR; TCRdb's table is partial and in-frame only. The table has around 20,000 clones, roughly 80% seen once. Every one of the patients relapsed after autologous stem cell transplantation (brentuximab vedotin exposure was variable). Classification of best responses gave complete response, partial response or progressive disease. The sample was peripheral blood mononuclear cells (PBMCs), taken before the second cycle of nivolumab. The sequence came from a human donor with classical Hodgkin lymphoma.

As DNA, the CDR3 is TGTGCCATCAGTGAGTATAGGGGGACAGGGGGAAGGAACGAGCAGTACTTC. Amino acid sequence: CAISEYRGTGGRNEQYF. V gene TRBV10-3 combines with J gene TRBJ2-7; TRBD1 matches 11 bases. The CDR3 has 17 residues. Germline trimming cut 1 base from V and 5 bases from J; bases unmatched to any gene: 10. Germline CDR1 ENHRY, CDR2 SYGVKD.